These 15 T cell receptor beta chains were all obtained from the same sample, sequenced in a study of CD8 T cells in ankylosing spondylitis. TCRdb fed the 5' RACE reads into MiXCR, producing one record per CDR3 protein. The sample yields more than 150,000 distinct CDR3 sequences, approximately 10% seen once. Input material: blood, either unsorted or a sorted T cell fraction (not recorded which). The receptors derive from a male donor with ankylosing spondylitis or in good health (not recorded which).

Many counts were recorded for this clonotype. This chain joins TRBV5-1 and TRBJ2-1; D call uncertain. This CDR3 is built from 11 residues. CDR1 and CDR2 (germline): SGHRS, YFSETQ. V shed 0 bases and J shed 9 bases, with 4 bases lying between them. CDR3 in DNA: TGCGCCAGCAGCTTGGTTGGTGAGCAGTTCTTC. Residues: CASSLVGEQFF.

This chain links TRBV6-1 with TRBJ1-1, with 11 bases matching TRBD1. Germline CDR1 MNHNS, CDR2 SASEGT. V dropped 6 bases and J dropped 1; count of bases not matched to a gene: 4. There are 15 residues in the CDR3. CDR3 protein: CASSRTGGGNTEAFF. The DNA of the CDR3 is TGTGCCAGCAGCCGGACAGGGGGCGGGAACACTGAAGCTTTCTTT.

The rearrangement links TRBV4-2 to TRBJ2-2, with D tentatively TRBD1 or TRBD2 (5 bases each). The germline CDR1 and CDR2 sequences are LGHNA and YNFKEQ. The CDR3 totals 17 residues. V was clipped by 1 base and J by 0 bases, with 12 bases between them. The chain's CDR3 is CASSQVTRGANTGELFF. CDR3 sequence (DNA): TGTGCCAGCAGCCAAGTGACAAGGGGAGCGAACACCGGGGAGCTGTTTTTT.

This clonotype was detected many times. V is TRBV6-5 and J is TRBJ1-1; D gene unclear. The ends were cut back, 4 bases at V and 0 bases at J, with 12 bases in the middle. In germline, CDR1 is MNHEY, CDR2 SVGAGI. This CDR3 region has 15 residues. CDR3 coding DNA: TGTGCCAGCAGTTGGGGTCTATCTATGAACACTGAAGCTTTCTTT. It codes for CASSWGLSMNTEAFF.

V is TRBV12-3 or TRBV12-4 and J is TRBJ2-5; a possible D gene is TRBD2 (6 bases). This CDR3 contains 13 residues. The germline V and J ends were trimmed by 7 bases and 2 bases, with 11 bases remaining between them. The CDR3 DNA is TGTGCCAGCACGTTTGGGGGGCAAGAGACCCAGTACTTC. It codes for CASTFGGQETQYF.

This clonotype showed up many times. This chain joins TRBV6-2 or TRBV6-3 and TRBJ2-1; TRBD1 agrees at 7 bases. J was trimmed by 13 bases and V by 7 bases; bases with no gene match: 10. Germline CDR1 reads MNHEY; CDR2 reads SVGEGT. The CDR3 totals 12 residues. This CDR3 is CASTTDTGVQFF. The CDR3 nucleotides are TGTGCCAGCACCACAGATACAGGGGTTCAGTTCTTC.

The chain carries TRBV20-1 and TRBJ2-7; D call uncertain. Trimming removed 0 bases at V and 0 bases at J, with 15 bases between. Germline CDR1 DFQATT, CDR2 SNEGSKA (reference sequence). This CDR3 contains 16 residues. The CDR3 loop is CSARDFRVLSSYEQYF. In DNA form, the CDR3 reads TGCAGTGCTAGAGATTTCCGGGTTTTAAGCTCCTACGAGCAGTACTTC.

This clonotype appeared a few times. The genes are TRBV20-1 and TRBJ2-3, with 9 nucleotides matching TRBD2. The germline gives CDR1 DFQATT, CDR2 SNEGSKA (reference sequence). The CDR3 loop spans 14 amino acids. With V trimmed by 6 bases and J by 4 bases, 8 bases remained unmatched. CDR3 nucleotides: TGCAGTGCGGGAGCGGGGGGTGGGGCAGATACGCAGTATTTT. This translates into CSAGAGGGADTQYF.

The CDR3 sequence: CASSSRQANTGELFF. The CDR3 DNA reads as TGTGCCAGCAGCTCCCGACAGGCGAACACCGGGGAGCTGTTTTTT. The chain is built from TRBV11-2 and TRBJ2-2; perhaps TRBD1 as D (6 bases). With 4 bases removed from V and 0 bases from J, the gap between germline ends came to 9 bases. The CDR3 length is 15 residues. From germline, CDR1 is SGHAT and CDR2 FQNNGV. Drawing the rest from reference TRBV11-2 and TRBJ2-2, the complete variable domain is EAGVAQSPRYKIIEKRQSVAFWCNPISGHATLYWYQQILGQGPKLLIQFQNNGVVDDSQLPKDRFSAERLKGVDSTLKIQPAKLEDSAVYLCASSSRQANTGELFFGEGSRLTVL.

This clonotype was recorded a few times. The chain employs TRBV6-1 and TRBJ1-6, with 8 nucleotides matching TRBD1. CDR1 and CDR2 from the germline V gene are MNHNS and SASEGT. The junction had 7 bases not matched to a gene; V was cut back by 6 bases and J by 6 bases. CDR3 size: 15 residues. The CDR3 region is CASSSGTGSNSPLHF. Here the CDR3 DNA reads TGTGCCAGCAGCTCCGGGACAGGTTCTAATTCACCCCTCCACTTT.

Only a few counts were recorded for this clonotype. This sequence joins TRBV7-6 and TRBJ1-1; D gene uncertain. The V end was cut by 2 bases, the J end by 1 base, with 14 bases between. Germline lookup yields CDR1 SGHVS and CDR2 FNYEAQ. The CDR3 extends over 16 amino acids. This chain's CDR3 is CASSLPGRGKNTEAFF. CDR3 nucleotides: TGTGCCAGCAGCTTACCCGGACGGGGAAAGAACACTGAAGCTTTCTTT.

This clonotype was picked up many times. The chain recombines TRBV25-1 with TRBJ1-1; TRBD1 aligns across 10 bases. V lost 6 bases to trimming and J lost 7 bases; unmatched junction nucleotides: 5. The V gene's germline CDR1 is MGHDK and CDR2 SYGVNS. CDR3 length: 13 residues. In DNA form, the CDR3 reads TGTGCCAGCAGGGGACAGGGGTGGGATGAAGCTTTCTTT. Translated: CASRGQGWDEAFF.

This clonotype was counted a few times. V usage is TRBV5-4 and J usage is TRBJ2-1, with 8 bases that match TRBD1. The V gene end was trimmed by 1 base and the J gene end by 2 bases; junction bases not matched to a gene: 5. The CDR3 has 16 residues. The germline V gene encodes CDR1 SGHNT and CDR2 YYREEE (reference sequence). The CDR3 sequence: CASSLTGQGTYNEQFF. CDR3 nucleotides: TGTGCCAGCAGCTTGACCGGACAGGGCACCTACAATGAGCAGTTCTTC. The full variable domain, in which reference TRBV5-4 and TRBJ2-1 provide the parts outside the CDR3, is ETGVTQSPTHLIKTRGQQVTLRCSSQSGHNTVSWYQQALGQGPQFIFQYYREEENGRGNFPPRFSGLQFPNYSSELNVNALELDDSALYLCASSLTGQGTYNEQFFGPGTRLTVL.

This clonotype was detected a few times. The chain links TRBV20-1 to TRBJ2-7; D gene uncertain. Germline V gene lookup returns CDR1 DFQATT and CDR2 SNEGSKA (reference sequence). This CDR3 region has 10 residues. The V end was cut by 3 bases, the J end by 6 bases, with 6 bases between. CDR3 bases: TGCAGTGCTAGCCGGTCCGAGCAGTACTTC. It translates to CSASRSEQYF.

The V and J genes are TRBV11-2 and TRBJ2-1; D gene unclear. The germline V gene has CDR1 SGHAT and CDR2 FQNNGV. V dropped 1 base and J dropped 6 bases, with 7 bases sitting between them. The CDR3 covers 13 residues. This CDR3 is CASSLVGPNEQFF. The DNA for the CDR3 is TGTGCCAGCAGCTTAGTGGGCCCCAATGAGCAGTTCTTC.